The 6 T cell receptor beta chains in this list originate from one sample, sequenced in a study of identical twins' blood T cells. TCRdb ran MiXCR on the 5' RACE reads and lists one entry per CDR3 protein. This sample has a few hundred thousand distinct CDR3 sequences, with 28% found just once. Sequencing was done on a sample of PBMCs. The source is a woman aged 18 to 55 in good health.

The sample holds many counts of this clonotype. V gene TRBV20-1 combines with J gene TRBJ2-1; D perhaps matches TRBD1 (6 bases). Germline CDR1 reads DFQATT; CDR2 reads SNEGSKA (reference sequence). The CDR3 contains 11 residues. With 1 base removed from V and 15 bases from J, the gap between germline ends came to 13 bases. CDR3 DNA sequence: TGCAGTGCTAGAGGGGGGCGCGAAAGGTTCTTC. Translation: CSARGGRERFF.

A word on this clonotype: At one boundary the junction diverges from the germline segment, which might be a read error. The chain employs TRBV29-1 and TRBJ2-7; possibly TRBD1 for D (5 bases). This CDR3 is built from 11 residues. Germline loops: CDR1 SQVTM, CDR2 ANQGSEA. In DNA, the CDR3 is TGCAGTGGTCAGGGCTCCCACGAGCAGTACTTC. Protein: CSGQGSHEQYF.

This clonotype was seen only a few times. The rearrangement links TRBV7-2 to TRBJ2-2; perhaps TRBD1 as D (6 bases). Germline V lookup: CDR1 SGHTA, CDR2 FQGNSA. V was shortened by 5 bases and J by 4 bases, with 17 bases between the two germline ends. This CDR3 is 16 amino acids long. CDR3 in amino acids: CASSRSKGGTTGELFF. The CDR3 coding sequence is TGTGCCAGCAGCAGATCGAAAGGGGGTACCACCGGGGAGCTGTTTTTT.

This clonotype was seen a handful of times. The chain couples TRBV29-1 to TRBJ1-2, with a tentative D call TRBD1 (6 bases). Trimming removed 4 bases from V and 3 bases from J, with 9 bases in between. The CDR3 covers 12 residues. Per the germline V gene, CDR1 is SQVTM and CDR2 is ANQGSEA. CDR3 DNA sequence: TGCAGCGTTGGGACAGCTTACTATGGCTACACCTTC. It encodes CSVGTAYYGYTF.

The sample holds a few counts of this clonotype. The chain has TRBV2 and TRBJ2-2; D remains ambiguous. The V and J ends lost 4 bases and 0 bases respectively, with 3 bases between them. Looked up from germline, CDR1 is SNHLY and CDR2 is FYNNEI. The CDR3 spans 13 residues. CDR3 sequence reads: CASSVANTGELFF. The CDR3 DNA is TGTGCCAGCAGTGTAGCGAACACCGGGGAGCTGTTTTTT.

V and J are TRBV12-3 or TRBV12-4 and TRBJ1-5; no reliable D call. The CDR3 has 13 residues. Trimming removed 3 bases from V and 5 bases from J, with 8 bases in between. The CDR3 loop is CASSFREDQPQHF. The CDR3 nucleotides read TGTGCCAGCAGTTTTCGAGAGGATCAGCCCCAGCATTTT.